A single sample gave rise to the 10 T cell receptor beta chains below, sequenced in a study of blood T cells in healthy people across ages. The authors ran a second PCR of roughly 6 to 12 cycles using a sample-barcoded 5' primer and a J-beta primer mix. TCRdb used MiXCR to reprocess the 5' RACE reads, holding one entry per CDR3 protein. The sample yields roughly 1,000,000 distinct CDR3 sequences, less than 25% seen once. The sample was also reused in another study, on T cells of mothers and their children.

The sequenced sample consisted of blood. Receptor source: a girl aged 2 to 10 in good health.

CDR3 bases: TGCAGTGCTCACAGGGGGCGGGGAGGGTTAAATGAGCAGTTCTTC. Translated, it gives CSAHRGRGGLNEQFF. The V call is TRBV20-1, the J call TRBJ2-5, with 9 bases matching TRBD1. Matching the DNA end better, TRBJ2-1 makes the J call doubtful. The CDR3 runs 15 residues. Germline V gene data show CDR1 as DFQATT and CDR2 as SNEGSKA (reference sequence).

The chain couples TRBV28 to TRBJ2-3; D remains ambiguous. Trimming cost V 2 bases and J 2 bases, with 8 bases left between them. CDR3 length: 14 amino acids. The germline CDR1 and CDR2 sequences are MDHEN and SYDVKM. As DNA, the CDR3 is TGTGCCAGCAGTTTACGGGTTAACACAGATACGCAGTATTTT. It codes for CASSLRVNTDTQYF. The full variable domain, with the rest looked up from reference TRBV28 and TRBJ2-3, is DVKVTQSSRYLVKRTGEKVFLECVQDMDHENMFWYRQDPGLGLRLIYFSYDVKMKEKGDIPEGYSVSREKKERFSLILESASTNQTSMYLCASSLRVNTDTQYFGPGTRLTVL.

The V and J genes are TRBV14 and TRBJ2-2; D not resolved. V was cut by 1 base and J by 6 bases, with 12 bases left in between. This CDR3 has 15 residues. Germline V CDR1 and CDR2: SGHDN, FVKESK. CDR3 in DNA: TGTGCCAGCAGCCAAGTTCTTAACGCCGCCGGGGAGCTGTTTTTT. Protein: CASSQVLNAAGELFF.

V is TRBV20-1 and J is TRBJ1-5; weak D call: TRBD1 (5 bases). Trimming pared 1 base from V and 5 bases from J, leaving 12 bases between. From germline, CDR1 is DFQATT and CDR2 SNEGSKA (reference sequence). The length of the CDR3 is 14 residues. As DNA, the CDR3 is TGCAGTGCTAGAGGAGGGGTTGTAGATCAGCCCCAGCATTTT. This translates into CSARGGVVDQPQHF.

The chain is built from TRBV4-1 and TRBJ2-2; TRBD1 might be the D (5 bases). CDR3 length: 15 amino acids. The germline V gene has CDR1 MGHRA and CDR2 YSYEKL. Between the trimmed V and J ends, which lost 2 bases and 4 bases, there was a span of 11 bases. CDR3 residues: CASSQPRQSTGELFF. Written as DNA, the CDR3 is TGCGCCAGCAGCCAACCGAGACAGAGCACCGGGGAGCTGTTTTTT.

DNA of the CDR3: TGTGCCGGCCAAAATCCGGGCAATCAGCCCCAGCATTTT. It yields the protein CAGQNPGNQPQHF. V is TRBV28 and J is TRBJ1-5; D gene unclear. The V gene's germline CDR1 is MDHEN and CDR2 SYDVKM. The CDR3 has 13 amino acids. V was pared by 11 bases and J by 2 bases, with 13 bases between.

This sequence joins TRBV7-8 and TRBJ2-3; D is unclear. This CDR3 is 16 amino acids long. The germline gives CDR1 SGHVS, CDR2 FQNEAQ. V lost 0 bases and J 10 bases, leaving 20 bases between the germline ends. The CDR3 DNA reads as TGTGCCAGCAGCTTAGCGCCCGAGGAGTTGGTTGATGCGCAGTATTTT. Amino acids: CASSLAPEELVDAQYF.

This clonotype was seen a handful of times. The J gene is TRBJ1-1, the V gene TRBV20-1; possible D gene TRBD1, 6 bases. This CDR3 comprises 14 residues. Trimming cost V 4 bases and J 3 bases, with 15 bases left between them. Germline loops: CDR1 DFQATT, CDR2 SNEGSKA (reference sequence). DNA for the CDR3: TGCAGTGCTACCCAGGGACAAGGGTACACTGAAGCTTTCTTT. Protein sequence: CSATQGQGYTEAFF.

The chain links TRBV20-1 to TRBJ1-4; D gene unclear. The CDR3 runs to 14 residues. The germline V gene has CDR1 DFQATT and CDR2 SNEGSKA (reference sequence). The V end was cut by 2 bases, the J end by 8 bases, with 15 bases between. The CDR3 here is CSARFISTLEKLFF. The CDR3 DNA is TGCAGTGCTAGATTTATTTCGACGTTAGAAAAACTGTTTTTT.

This clonotype turned up a few times. The chain is built from TRBV6-5 and TRBJ1-2; D is undetermined. The CDR3 contains 13 residues. V lost 4 bases and J lost 8, with 14 bases in between. CDR1 and CDR2 (germline): MNHEY, SVGAGI. This CDR3 is CASSFSSGGGYTF. CDR3 in DNA: TGTGCCAGCAGTTTCTCTAGCGGAGGGGGCTACACCTTC.